This record looks at one T cell receptor beta chain sequence and its context. The CDR3 has 14 amino acids. CDR1 and CDR2 (germline): SGHTA, FQGTGA. Trimming pared 0 bases from V and 0 bases from J, leaving 6 bases between. This sample is drawn from a study of blood T cell repertoires in COVID-19. The overall study: Acute and convalescent COVID-19 specimens originated in the United States, Italy and Spain. PBMCs, B-cell-depleted T cells, or T cells provided the cDNA or gDNA that made up the material.

Authors' analysis steps: Amplification with reference gene primers provided the estimates of nucleated cell counts. This table comes from immunoSEQ multiplex PCR, and its TCRdb copy is limited to in-frame clones, with some not included. That table is the source of V, J and clone size, and D and trimming were worked out from the DNA. The data show roughly 17,000 clones, 85% to 95% seen once. The sequence was collected from a human donor in a cohort sampled during active COVID-19. This chain uses TRBV7-3 with TRBJ2-7, with a weak D call TRBD1 (6 bases). Sample: peripheral blood. The chain's CDR3 is CASSLTGGSYEQYF. The CDR3 DNA is TGTGCCAGCAGCTTAACAGGGGGCTCCTACGAGCAGTACTTC.